This record covers a single TCR beta chain. Its antigen is as yet unknown. This sample stems from a study of lymphopenia after photon versus proton radiotherapy. General study points: Post-nadir diversity loss with photons came from oligoclonal expansion, particularly CD8+ Temra cells. Under photons, naive T cells and diversity fell while effector/memory populations rose. Post-nadir TCR diversity decline inversely tracked overall survival among those who died. Better survival with proton therapy was suggested as possible, not demonstrated.

The CDR3 runs to 17 residues. The trim removed 2 bases at V and 0 bases at J, leaving 9 bases unmatched. The germline V gene encodes CDR1 SGHTA and CDR2 FQGNSA. Some clones are missing from TCRdb's copy, which holds only in-frame ones; the method was immunoSEQ multiplex PCR. The top ten hold roughly 24% of the sample, which has under 30,000 clones, around 84% seen once. Sequenced here: peripheral blood, sampled from a patient treated with photon-based radiotherapy. The rearrangement joins TRBV7-2 to TRBJ1-1; 7 positions match TRBD1. The TCR sequence derives from a man between 40 and 49 years old with gastric cancer. CDR3 DNA sequence: TGTGCCAGCAGCTTACGGCGACAGGGCCGGATGAACACTGAAGCTTTCTTT. The encoded protein is CASSLRRQGRMNTEAFF.